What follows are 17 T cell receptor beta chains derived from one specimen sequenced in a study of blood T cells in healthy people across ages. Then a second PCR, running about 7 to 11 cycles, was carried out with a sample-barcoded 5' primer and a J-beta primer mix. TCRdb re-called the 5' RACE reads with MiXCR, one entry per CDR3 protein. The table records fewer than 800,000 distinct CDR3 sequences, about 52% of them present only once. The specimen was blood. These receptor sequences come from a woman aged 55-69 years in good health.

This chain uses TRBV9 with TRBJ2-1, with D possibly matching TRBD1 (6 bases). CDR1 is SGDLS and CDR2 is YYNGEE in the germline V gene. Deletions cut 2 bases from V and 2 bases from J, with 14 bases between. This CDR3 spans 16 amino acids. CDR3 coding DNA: TGTGCCAGCAGCGTCGACAGGCCTAATACCTACAATGAGCAGTTCTTC. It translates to CASSVDRPNTYNEQFF.

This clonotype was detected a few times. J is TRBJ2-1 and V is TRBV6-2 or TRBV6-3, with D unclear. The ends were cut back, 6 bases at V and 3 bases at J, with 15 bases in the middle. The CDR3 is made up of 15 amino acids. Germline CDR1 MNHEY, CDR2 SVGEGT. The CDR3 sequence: CASRDGRNYYNEQFF. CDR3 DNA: TGTGCCAGCAGGGACGGGCGGAACTACTACAATGAGCAGTTCTTC.

The CDR3 here is CASSERVSGRETQYF. CDR3 in DNA: TGTGCCAGCAGTGAACGGGTGAGCGGGAGAGAGACCCAGTACTTC. The rearrangement links TRBV6-1 to TRBJ2-5, with TRBD2 identical over 8 bases. The CDR3 is 15 amino acids. Germline assignment: CDR1 MNHNS and CDR2 SASEGT. The junction had 6 bases not matched to a gene; V was cut back by 2 bases and J by 4 bases.

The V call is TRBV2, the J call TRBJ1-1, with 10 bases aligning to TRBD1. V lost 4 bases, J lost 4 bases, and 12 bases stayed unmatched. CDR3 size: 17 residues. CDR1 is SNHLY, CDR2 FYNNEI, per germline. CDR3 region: CASSGRGQGSISTEAFF. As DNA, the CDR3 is TGTGCCAGCAGTGGTAGGGGACAGGGGAGTATCAGCACTGAAGCTTTCTTT.

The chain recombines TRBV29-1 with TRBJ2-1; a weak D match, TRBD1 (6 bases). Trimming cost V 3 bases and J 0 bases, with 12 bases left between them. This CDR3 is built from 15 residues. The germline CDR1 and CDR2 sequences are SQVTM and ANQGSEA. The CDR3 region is CSVDGGAGSYNEQFF. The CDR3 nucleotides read TGCAGCGTTGATGGGGGCGCCGGCTCCTACAATGAGCAGTTCTTC.

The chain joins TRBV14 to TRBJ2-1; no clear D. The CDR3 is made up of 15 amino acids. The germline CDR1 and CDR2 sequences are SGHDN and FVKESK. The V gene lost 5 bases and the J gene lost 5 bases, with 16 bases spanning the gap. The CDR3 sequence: CASSFRRSYNNEQFF. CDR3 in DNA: TGTGCCAGCAGCTTTCGACGGAGTTATAACAATGAGCAGTTCTTC. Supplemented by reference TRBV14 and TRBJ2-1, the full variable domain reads EAGVTQFPSHSVIEKGQTVTLRCDPISGHDNLYWYRRVMGKEIKFLLHFVKESKQDESGMPNNRFLAERTGGTYSTLKVQPAELEDSGVYFCASSFRRSYNNEQFFGPGTRLTVL.

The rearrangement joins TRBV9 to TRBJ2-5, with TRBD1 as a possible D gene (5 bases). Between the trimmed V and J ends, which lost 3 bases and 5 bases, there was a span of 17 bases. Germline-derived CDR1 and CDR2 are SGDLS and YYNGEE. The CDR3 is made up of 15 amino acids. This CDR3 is CASSEDLGVTETQYF. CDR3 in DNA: TGTGCCAGCAGCGAAGACTTAGGGGTTACTGAGACCCAGTACTTC.

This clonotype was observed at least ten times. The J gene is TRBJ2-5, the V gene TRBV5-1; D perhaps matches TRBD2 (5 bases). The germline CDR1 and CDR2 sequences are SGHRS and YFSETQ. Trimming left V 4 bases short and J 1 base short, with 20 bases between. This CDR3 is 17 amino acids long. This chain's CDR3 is CASSPSSSGGFQETQYF. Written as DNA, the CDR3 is TGCGCCAGCAGCCCATCCTCGTCTGGCGGGTTCCAAGAGACCCAGTACTTC. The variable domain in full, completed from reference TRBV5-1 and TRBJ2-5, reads KAGVTQTPRYLIKTRGQQVTLSCSPISGHRSVSWYQQTPGQGLQFLFEYFSETQRNKGNFPGRFSGRQFSNSRSEMNVSTLELGDSALYLCASSPSSSGGFQETQYFGPGTRLLVL.

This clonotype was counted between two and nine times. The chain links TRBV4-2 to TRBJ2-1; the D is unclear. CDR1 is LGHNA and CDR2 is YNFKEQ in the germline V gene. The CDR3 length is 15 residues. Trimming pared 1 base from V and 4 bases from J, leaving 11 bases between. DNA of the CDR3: TGTGCCAGCAGCCAAGTGGGGTCAGGTTACAATGAGCAGTTCTTC. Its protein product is CASSQVGSGYNEQFF.

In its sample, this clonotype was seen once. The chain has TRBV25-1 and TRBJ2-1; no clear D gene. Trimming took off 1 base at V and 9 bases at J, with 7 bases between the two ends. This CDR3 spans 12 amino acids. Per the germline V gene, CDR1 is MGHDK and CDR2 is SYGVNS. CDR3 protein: CASSEWATEQFF. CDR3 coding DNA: TGTGCCAGCAGTGAATGGGCAACTGAGCAGTTCTTC.

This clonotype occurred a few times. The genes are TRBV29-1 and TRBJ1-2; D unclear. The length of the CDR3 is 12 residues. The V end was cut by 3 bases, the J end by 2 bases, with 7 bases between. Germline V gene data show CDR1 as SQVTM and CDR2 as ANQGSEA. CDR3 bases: TGCAGCGTTGAGGTCAGCAACTATGGCTACACCTTC. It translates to CSVEVSNYGYTF. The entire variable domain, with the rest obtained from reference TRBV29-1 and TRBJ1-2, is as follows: SAVISQKPSRDICQRGTSLTIQCQVDSQVTMMFWYRQQPGQSLTLIATANQGSEATYESGFVIDKFPISRPNLTFSTLTVSNMSPEDSSIYLCSVEVSNYGYTFGSGTRLTVV.

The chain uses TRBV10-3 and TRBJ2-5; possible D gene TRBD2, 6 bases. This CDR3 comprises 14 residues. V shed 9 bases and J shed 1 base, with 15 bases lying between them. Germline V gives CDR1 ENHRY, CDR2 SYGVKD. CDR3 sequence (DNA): TGTGCCATTTCCTATAGCGGAACCCAAGAGACCCAGTACTTC. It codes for CAISYSGTQETQYF.

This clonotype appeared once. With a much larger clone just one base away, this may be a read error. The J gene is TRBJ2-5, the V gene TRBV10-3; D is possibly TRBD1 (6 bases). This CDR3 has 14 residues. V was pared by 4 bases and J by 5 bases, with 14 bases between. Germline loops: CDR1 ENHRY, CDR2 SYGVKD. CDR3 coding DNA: TGTGCCATCAGTGGGGGGCAACGCGGCGAGACCCAGTACTTC. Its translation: CAISGGQRGETQYF.

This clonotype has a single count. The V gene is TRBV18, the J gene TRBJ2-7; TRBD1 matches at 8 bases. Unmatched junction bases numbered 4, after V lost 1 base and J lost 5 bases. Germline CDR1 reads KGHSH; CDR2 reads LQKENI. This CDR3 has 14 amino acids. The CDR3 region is CASSPQTGVNEQYF. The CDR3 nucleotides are TGTGCCAGCTCACCACAGACAGGGGTCAACGAGCAGTACTTC.

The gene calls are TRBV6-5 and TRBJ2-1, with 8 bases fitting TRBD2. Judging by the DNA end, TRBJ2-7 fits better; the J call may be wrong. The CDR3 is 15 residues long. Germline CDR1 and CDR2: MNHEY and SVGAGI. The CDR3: CASSDPGGAYNEQYF. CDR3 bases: TGTGCCAGCAGCGACCCCGGGGGGGCCTACAATGAGCAGTACTTC.

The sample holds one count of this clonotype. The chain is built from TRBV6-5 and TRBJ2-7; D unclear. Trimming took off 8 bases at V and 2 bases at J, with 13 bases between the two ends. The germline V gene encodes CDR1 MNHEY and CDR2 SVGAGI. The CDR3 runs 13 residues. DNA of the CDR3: TGTGCCAGCCACAAGACTGATACCTACGAGCAGTACTTC. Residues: CASHKTDTYEQYF.

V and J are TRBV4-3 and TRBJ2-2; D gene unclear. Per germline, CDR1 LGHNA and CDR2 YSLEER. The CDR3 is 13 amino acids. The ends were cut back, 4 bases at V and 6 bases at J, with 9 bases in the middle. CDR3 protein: CASSRIQSGELFF. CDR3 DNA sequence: TGCGCCAGCAGCCGGATACAGTCCGGGGAGCTGTTTTTT.